This T cell receptor beta chain came from a study of beta chain features in type 1 diabetes. Study-level points and caveats: In patients and controls equally, PCR might favor templates that are shorter. Across all four CD4+ subsets, people with type 1 diabetes showed modestly shorter TCRB CDR3s.

The CDR3 extends over 15 amino acids. Trimming at V came to 3 bases and at J to 7 bases, leaving 8 bases not matched to a gene. CDR1 SGDLS and CDR2 YYNGEE come from the germline V gene. This clone was found a few times. What it recognizes is unknown. Purity of each sorted population was above 95%. Sequencing targeted expressed TCRB transcripts, as all isolated RNA had been reverse transcribed. Naive, central memory and regulatory T cell samples yielded about 3.57 million reads on average. Only in-frame clones appear in the TCRdb table, and some are missing; sequencing was by immunoSEQ multiplex PCR. The data hold 600,000 to 700,000 clones, with roughly an eighth observed a single time.

The rearrangement uses TRBV9 and TRBJ2-5, with 11 bases lining up with TRBD1. The TCR was taken from a man in his thirties or forties with type 1 diabetes. The sequenced material came from naive CD4+ T cells from blood. The CDR3 spells CASSGVGDRGATQYF. The CDR3 DNA is TGTGCCAGCAGCGGCGTGGGGGACAGGGGGGCGACCCAGTACTTC.